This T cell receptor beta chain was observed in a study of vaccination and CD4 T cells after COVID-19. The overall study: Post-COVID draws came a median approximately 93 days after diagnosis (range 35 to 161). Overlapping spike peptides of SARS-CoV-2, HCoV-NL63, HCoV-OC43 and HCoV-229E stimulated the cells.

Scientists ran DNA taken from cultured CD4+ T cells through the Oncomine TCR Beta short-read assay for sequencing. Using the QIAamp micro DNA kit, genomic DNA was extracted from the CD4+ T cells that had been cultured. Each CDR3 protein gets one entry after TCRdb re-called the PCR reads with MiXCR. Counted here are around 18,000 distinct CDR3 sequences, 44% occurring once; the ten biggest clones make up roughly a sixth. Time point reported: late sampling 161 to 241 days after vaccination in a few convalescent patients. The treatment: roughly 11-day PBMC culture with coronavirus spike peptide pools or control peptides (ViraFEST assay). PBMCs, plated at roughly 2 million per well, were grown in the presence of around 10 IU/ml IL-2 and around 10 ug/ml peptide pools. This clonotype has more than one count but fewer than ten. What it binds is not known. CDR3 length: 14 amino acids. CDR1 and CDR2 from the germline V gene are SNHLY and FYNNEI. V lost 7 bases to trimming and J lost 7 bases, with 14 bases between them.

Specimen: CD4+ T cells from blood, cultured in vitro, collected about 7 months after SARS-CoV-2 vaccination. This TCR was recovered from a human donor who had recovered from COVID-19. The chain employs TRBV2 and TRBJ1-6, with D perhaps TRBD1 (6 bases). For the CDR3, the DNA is TGTGCCAGCACCAGACAGGCCGGGAATTCACCCCTCCACTTT. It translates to CASTRQAGNSPLHF.